One sample yielded the 18 T cell receptor beta chains listed below, sequenced in a study of T cells in Graves' hyperthyroidism and ophthalmopathy. Template material for amplifying TCR beta CDR3 regions consisted of RNA transcripts. First-round RT-PCR targeting the TCR CDR3 was performed with the HTBI primer set. TCRdb reprocessed the multiplex PCR reads with MiXCR, giving one entry per CDR3 protein. The sample shows around 610,000 distinct CDR3 sequences, about 15% of them seen only once. The sample taken for sequencing was blood. These receptors were taken from a woman in her 40s with Graves' ophthalmopathy.

This clonotype was counted many times. V and J are TRBV12-3 or TRBV12-4 and TRBJ2-6; no clear D gene. The CDR3 is made up of 16 amino acids. The germline V and J ends were trimmed by 7 bases and 4 bases, with 17 bases remaining between them. DNA of the CDR3: TGTGCCAGCATCACAAGAAGGGTGGGGGGGGCCAACGTCCTGACTTTC. This sequence encodes CASITRRVGGANVLTF.

The sample holds many counts of this clonotype. V is TRBV6-1 and J is TRBJ1-1, with TRBD1 matching over 7 bases. Trimming removed 6 bases from V and 1 base from J; junction bases left unmatched: 8. This CDR3 contains 15 residues. Germline V CDR1 and CDR2: MNHNS, SASEGT. CDR3 loop: CASRRQGEGNTEAFF. The CDR3 DNA sequence: TGTGCCAGCAGAAGACAGGGTGAGGGGAACACTGAAGCTTTCTTT.

In its sample, this clonotype was seen many times. The J gene is TRBJ2-7, the V gene TRBV28; D perhaps matches TRBD2 (5 bases). The germline V gene has CDR1 MDHEN and CDR2 SYDVKM. CDR3 length: 14 amino acids. Trimming took 6 bases from V and 5 from J, leaving 17 bases between them. DNA for the CDR3: TGTGCCAGCAGCCCTAGCCCCTCGAGCCACGAGCAGTACTTC. Protein product: CASSPSPSSHEQYF.

The chain couples TRBV20-1 to TRBJ1-5, with 9 bases lining up with TRBD1. This CDR3 is built from 16 residues. Germline CDR1 reads DFQATT; CDR2 reads SNEGSKA (reference sequence). V lost 4 bases and J lost 3; bases outside the gene matches: 10. The CDR3 loop reads CSAKGTGQGANQPQHF. In nucleotides, the CDR3 is TGCAGTGCTAAGGGGACAGGGCAGGGTGCCAATCAGCCCCAGCATTTT.

This clonotype showed up just a few times. The chain couples TRBV11-2 to TRBJ1-6; D uncertain. The V gene lost 6 bases and the J gene lost 7 bases, with 4 bases spanning the gap. Germline CDR1 is SGHAT and CDR2 is FQNNGV. This CDR3 is 11 amino acids long. CDR3 sequence reads: CASRSNSPLHF. CDR3 sequence (DNA): TGTGCCAGCAGGTCGAATTCACCCCTCCACTTT.

This clonotype has a count of ten or more. The rearrangement uses TRBV28 and TRBJ1-5; perhaps TRBD1 as D (5 bases). Trimming removed 3 bases at V and 5 bases at J, with 14 bases between. The CDR3 is 15 amino acids. CDR1 is MDHEN, CDR2 SYDVKM, per germline. The CDR3 sequence: CASSFESTGHQPQHF. The CDR3 DNA is TGTGCCAGCAGTTTCGAGTCTACAGGCCATCAGCCCCAGCATTTT.

The V gene is TRBV6-2 or TRBV6-3, the J gene TRBJ2-5, with D possibly called TRBD1 or TRBD2 (5 bases each). The V gene lost 6 bases and the J gene lost 2 bases, with 13 bases spanning the gap. CDR3 length: 14 amino acids. The germline CDR1 and CDR2 sequences are MNHEY and SVGEGT. CDR3 residues: CASSQRDPQETQYF. CDR3 DNA: TGTGCCAGCAGCCAACGGGACCCGCAAGAGACCCAGTACTTC.

This clonotype was recorded many times. The J gene is TRBJ2-7, the V gene TRBV27; TRBD2 matches 13 bases. The germline CDR1 and CDR2 sequences are MNHEY and SMNVEV (reference sequence). Trimming took 7 bases from V and 5 from J; bases not matched to a gene: 8. This CDR3 has 15 residues. CDR3 region: CASTPLAGGYHEQYF. In DNA form, the CDR3 reads TGTGCCAGCACCCCACTAGCGGGAGGGTATCACGAGCAGTACTTC.

The chain is built from TRBV5-1 and TRBJ1-2; D is uncertain. This CDR3 has 13 amino acids. Germline V lookup: CDR1 SGHRS, CDR2 YFSETQ. The ends were cut back, 2 bases at V and 4 bases at J, with 9 bases in the middle. The CDR3 bases are TGCGCCAGCAGCTTCGATCTTGGCTATGGCTACACCTTC. This sequence encodes CASSFDLGYGYTF. The whole variable domain, remainder taken from reference TRBV5-1 and TRBJ1-2, is KAGVTQTPRYLIKTRGQQVTLSCSPISGHRSVSWYQQTPGQGLQFLFEYFSETQRNKGNFPGRFSGRQFSNSRSEMNVSTLELGDSALYLCASSFDLGYGYTFGSGTRLTVV.

This clonotype was seen many times. V and J are TRBV28 and TRBJ2-7; possible D gene TRBD1, 6 bases. V was shortened by 7 bases and J by 1 base, with 17 bases between the two germline ends. The germline V gene encodes CDR1 MDHEN and CDR2 SYDVKM. CDR3 length equals 15 residues. In DNA form, the CDR3 reads TGTGCCAGCACCCCCTGGGGGCGTTCATCCTACGAGCAGTACTTC. Encoded protein: CASTPWGRSSYEQYF.

The chain has TRBV30 and TRBJ2-5; tentatively, D is TRBD1 (7 bases). V gave up 5 bases and J gave up 5 bases, with 24 bases separating them. There are 16 residues in the CDR3. CDR1 GTSNPN and CDR2 SVGIG come from the germline V gene (reference sequence). CDR3 bases: TGTGCCTGGTTAGGGGCCCCTTCGACAGGGAGGGAGACCCAGTACTTC. This codes for CAWLGAPSTGRETQYF.

This clonotype was counted ten times or more. The chain recombines TRBV7-3 with TRBJ2-7; TRBD1 agrees at 10 bases. Germline values: CDR1 SGHTA, CDR2 FQGTGA. V dropped 4 bases and J dropped 3; count of bases not matched to a gene: 15. The CDR3 loop spans 18 amino acids. For the CDR3, the DNA is TGTGCCAGCAGCTCCCACTCCGGGACAGGGGTGCAAGGCTACGAGCAGTACTTC. It is translated as CASSSHSGTGVQGYEQYF.

At least ten counts were recorded for this clonotype. The chain combines TRBV20-1 with TRBJ2-7; no clear D gene. CDR1 is DFQATT, CDR2 SNEGSKA, per germline (reference sequence). This CDR3 has 12 residues. The V end was cut by 0 bases, the J end by 2 bases, with 5 bases between. CDR3 bases: TGCAGTGCTAGAGACGCGACCTACGAGCAGTACTTC. It yields the protein CSARDATYEQYF.

This clonotype was observed a few times. Likely a read error: the CDR3 ends without its conserved phenylalanine or tryptophan. This chain links TRBV28 with TRBJ2-5, with D maybe TRBD1 (6 bases). V was trimmed by 0 bases and J by 4 bases, leaving 9 bases between them. The CDR3 loop spans 14 amino acids. CDR1 is MDHEN, CDR2 SYDVKM, per germline. The CDR3 coding sequence is TGTGCCAGCAGTTTATGGCAGGGGCGAGAGACCCAGTACCTC. Amino acids: CASSLWQGRETQYL.

This clonotype was observed at least ten times. This may stem from a read error, because a much larger clone lies one nucleotide away. The chain links TRBV2 to TRBJ1-5, with 9 bases that match TRBD1. Germline lookup yields CDR1 SNHLY and CDR2 FYNNEI. J lost 5 bases, V lost 5 bases, and 1 base had no gene match. CDR3 length: 13 residues. CDR3 coding DNA: TGTGCCAGCAGTTGGACAGGGGATCAGCCCCAGCATTTT. Encoded protein: CASSWTGDQPQHF.

Note on this clonotype: The junction and the germline gene differ at one end; a read error may be behind it. J is TRBJ2-2 and V is TRBV15; 12 bases match TRBD2. The CDR3 totals 20 residues. CDR1 and CDR2 (germline): LNHNV, YYDKDF (reference sequence). The chain's CDR3 is CVTSRDQLAGGPGNTGELFF. In nucleotides, the CDR3 is TGTGTCACCAGCAGAGATCAGCTAGCGGGAGGGCCGGGGAACACCGGGGAGCTGTTTTTT.

The J gene is TRBJ2-7, the V gene TRBV29-1, with 11 nucleotides matching TRBD1. There are 13 residues in the CDR3. V dropped 6 bases and J dropped 3; count of bases not matched to a gene: 4. Germline CDR1 and CDR2: SQVTM and ANQGSEA. The CDR3: CSVMGQGVYEQYF. The CDR3 region has the DNA TGCAGCGTCATGGGACAGGGGGTCTACGAGCAGTACTTC.

This clonotype was recorded many times. This chain connects TRBV12-3 or TRBV12-4 to TRBJ1-2; tentatively, D is TRBD1 (6 bases). V was clipped by 5 bases and J by 0 bases, with 13 bases between them. The CDR3 extends over 15 amino acids. The CDR3 region is CASSPHRAANYGYTF. In nucleotides, the CDR3 is TGTGCCAGCAGTCCCCACAGGGCGGCTAACTATGGCTACACCTTC.